This T cell receptor beta chain was found in a study of CD8+ T cells in alopecia areata. Study-wide context: The drug, oral tofacitinib, was given to treated patients at 5 to 10 mg twice daily. Tofacitinib ran for 6 to 18 months before 6 months off drug.

This CDR3 has 13 residues. Germline V lookup: CDR1 SGHDN, CDR2 FVKESK. V was trimmed by 8 bases and J by 1 base, leaving 11 bases between them. cDNA reverse transcribed from extracted RNA served as the sequencing template. Libraries were prepared by immunoSEQ multiplex PCR; TCRdb keeps only in-frame clonotypes and omits some of them. The repertoire holds about 7,900 clones, with around 52% as singletons. By proportion, this clone is large. Antigen specificity is unknown. Findings of the study overall: Alphabeta T cells residing in normal skin are also sequenced in scalp samples. Clonality was higher in lesional than normal scalp, especially in alopecia totalis/universalis.

It was from alopecia areata patients that lesional scalp punch biopsies and peripheral blood were collected. The input for sequencing was skin, taken at week 0. This sequence originates from a human donor with alopecia areata. The chain is built from TRBV14 and TRBJ1-1; D not certain. The CDR3 DNA is TGTGCCAGCGAAAAGTACTCGAACACTGAAGCTTTCTTT. Protein sequence: CASEKYSNTEAFF.